A selection of T cell receptor beta chains follows, all from one sample in a study of response to subunit inactivated influenza vaccine. Using its own MiXCR run on the RT-PCR reads, TCRdb lists one record per CDR3 protein. The table has around 480,000 distinct CDR3 sequences, approximately 15% seen once. The sequencing here drew on CD4+ T cells sorted from PBMCs, taken less than 30 months after vaccination. These receptors were obtained from a man in his fifties or sixties who received an inactivated influenza vaccine. Both conserved end residues are part of each CDR3. A D gene is named only where the DNA matches it firmly. The size entry is marked missing in some rows and otherwise reads once, few, many or a size class.

TRBJ2-5	many	.	TRBV10-3	TGTGCCATCAGTGAGCGTGAAGAGACCCAGTACTTC	CAISEREETQYF
TRBJ2-3	.	TRBD2	TRBV10-3	TGTGCCACAGGGACGGGACTAGACCCGACAGATACGCAGTATTTT	CATGTGLDPTDTQYF
TRBJ2-3	.	TRBD1	TRBV20-1	TGCAGTGCTAGAGATTCCAGGGGGCGGGATACGCAGTATTTT	CSARDSRGRDTQYF
TRBJ2-3	many	TRBD1	TRBV12-3/TRBV12-4	TGTGCCAGCAGTCCTAGGACAGGTTACCCCACAGATACGCAGTATTTT	CASSPRTGYPTDTQYF
TRBJ1-5	.	.	TRBV6-1	TGTGCCAGCAGTGAGGTTAATAGCAATCAGCCCCAGCATTTT	CASSEVNSNQPQHF
TRBJ2-5	.	.	TRBV20-1	TGCAGTGTACAAAGGGTGACTAGGCGGGAGACCCAGTACTTC	CSVQRVTRRETQYF
TRBJ1-3	few	.	TRBV7-9	TGTGCCAGCAGCTTTGACCTCGGAAACACCATATATTTT	CASSFDLGNTIYF
TRBJ1-2	.	.	TRBV20-1	TGCAGTGCTAGAGACAGCCTTAACTATGGCTACACCTTC	CSARDSLNYGYTF
TRBJ2-5	.	.	TRBV12-3/TRBV12-4	TGTGCCAGCAGCAAGCTAGAGACCCAGTACTTC	CASSKLETQYF
TRBJ2-1	many	.	TRBV11-2	TGTGCCAGCAGCCTCGGGACGGCATACAATGAGCAGTTCTTC	CASSLGTAYNEQFF
TRBJ2-7	many	TRBD2	TRBV4-2	TGTGCCAGCAGCCAAGATAGACTAGCGGGGGTCTCCTACGAGCAGTACTTC	CASSQDRLAGVSYEQYF
TRBJ2-2	few	TRBD1	TRBV11-2	TGTGCCAGCAGCTTAGATTGGGGACAGGGACGGACCGGGGAGCTGTTTTTT	CASSLDWGQGRTGELFF
TRBJ2-2	.	TRBD2	TRBV5-6	TGTGCCAGCAGCTCGGGAGGGATGGCGGGTAACACCGGGGAGCTGTTTTTT	CASSSGGMAGNTGELFF
TRBJ1-4	.	.	TRBV7-2	TGTGCCAGCAGCTTAGGTGTATTGGGGGGAAAACTGTTTTTT	CASSLGVLGGKLFF
TRBJ2-1	few	.	TRBV5-6	TGTGCCAGCAGCCCCTGGGGGACCACCCAGTTCTTC	CASSPWGTTQFF
TRBJ2-7	.	.	TRBV10-3	TGTGCCATCAGTGAATACTACGAGCAGTACTTC	CAISEYYEQYF
TRBJ2-1	many	.	TRBV18	TGTGCCAGCAGCCAGGGGGGCAATGAGCAGTTCTTC	CASSQGGNEQFF
TRBJ2-7	few	TRBD2	TRBV5-1	TGCGCCAGCAGCTCACCCAACCTGACTAGCGGAACCTACGAGCAGTACTTC	CASSSPNLTSGTYEQYF
TRBJ1-6	few	TRBD1	TRBV6-2/TRBV6-3	TGTGCCAGCAGGCGGACAGGGGGATCTTCACCCCTCCACTTT	CASRRTGGSSPLHF
TRBJ2-1	.	TRBD2	TRBV20-1	TGCAGTGCTAGCATCATTAGCGGGAATTACAATGAGCAGTTCTTC	CSASIISGNYNEQFF
TRBJ2-5	few	TRBD2	TRBV2	TGTGCCAGCAGTGGCGGGACTAGCACAAAGACCCAGTACTTC	CASSGGTSTKTQYF
TRBJ2-7	.	.	TRBV12-3/TRBV12-4	TGTGCCAGCAGTCCCGACCAGGGGGGGGACTACGAGCAGTACTTC	CASSPDQGGDYEQYF
TRBJ2-2	many	.	TRBV6-1	TGTGCCAGCAGTGAAGGGACATTCAACACCGGGGAGCTGTTTTTT	CASSEGTFNTGELFF
TRBJ2-3	.	.	TRBV6-6	TGTGCCAGCAGACGGGGGAGCACAGATACGCAGTATTTT	CASRRGSTDTQYF
TRBJ2-1	few	.	TRBV7-9	TGTGCCAGCAGCTTAATCGGTTACCGCTACAATGAGCAGTTCTTC	CASSLIGYRYNEQFF
TRBJ1-2	.	.	TRBV12-3/TRBV12-4	TGTGCCGGCAGTCCCATGCAGGTGCACTATGGCTACACCTTC	CAGSPMQVHYGYTF
TRBJ2-5	few	TRBD2	TRBV20-1	TGCAGTGCTAGGACGGCTAGCGGCCAAGAGACCCAGTACTTC	CSARTASGQETQYF
TRBJ1-4	.	.	TRBV11-2	TGTGCCAGCAGCTTATCGGGGTTGGAAAAACTGTTTTTT	CASSLSGLEKLFF
TRBJ1-6	many	.	TRBV12-3/TRBV12-4	TGTGCCAGCAGTTTTGGAGGGGATTCACCCCTCCACTTT	CASSFGGDSPLHF
TRBJ2-1	.	TRBD2	TRBV18	TGTGCCAGCTCACCAGGGACTACCTCCTACAATGAGCAGTTCTTC	CASSPGTTSYNEQFF
TRBJ2-2	few	.	TRBV6-1	TGTGCCAGTGGTTGGTTCCACACCGGGGAGCTGTTTTTT	CASGWFHTGELFF
TRBJ1-5	few	.	TRBV7-2	TGTGCCAGCAGCCAGGGTAAGCAGCCCCAGCATTTT	CASSQGKQPQHF
TRBJ2-1	.	.	TRBV24-1	TGTGCCACCAGTGAACGAAACTATCTCCCCTACAATGAGCAGTTCTTC	CATSERNYLPYNEQFF
TRBJ1-2	.	TRBD1	TRBV9	TGTGCCAGCAGCGCCGGACAGGGGGCTGGCTACACCTTC	CASSAGQGAGYTF
TRBJ1-2	few	TRBD1	TRBV11-2	TGTGCCAGCAGCAAAGACAGGGAAAGCTACACCTTC	CASSKDRESYTF
TRBJ2-1	few	TRBD2	TRBV5-5	TGTGCCAGCAGCTTGGACACTCGACTAGCTTCGGCGAATGAGCAGTTCTTC	CASSLDTRLASANEQFF
TRBJ2-7	few	.	TRBV7-2	TGTGCCAGCAGCCTAAAATTCTTGGAGGGCGAGCAGTACTTC	CASSLKFLEGEQYF
TRBJ2-7	.	.	TRBV24-1	TGTGCCACCAGTGTGATGGGTGGCGAGCAGTACTTC	CATSVMGGEQYF
TRBJ1-3	.	.	TRBV12-3/TRBV12-4	TGTGCCAGCAGTTTGTGGGAAAACACCATATATTTT	CASSLWENTIYF
TRBJ2-1	many	.	TRBV7-2	TGTGCCAGCAGCTTTTTGTCGAGCTCCTACAATGAGCAGTTCTTC	CASSFLSSSYNEQFF
TRBJ2-3	.	.	TRBV2	TGTGCCAGCAGTGGAGCGCTGGAGGGGGTGGATACGCAGTATTTT	CASSGALEGVDTQYF
TRBJ1-2	.	TRBD1	TRBV20-1	TGCAGTGCTAGACACCGGGACAGGGCTTCGGGGTATGGCTACACCTTC	CSARHRDRASGYGYTF
TRBJ2-2	.	.	TRBV27	TGTGCCAGCAGTTTAGATACAGGGTTAGGGATACGCGGGGAGCTGTTTTTT	CASSLDTGLGIRGELFF
TRBJ1-1	few	.	TRBV30	TGTGCCTGGAGTGTACTTCGGGGAGCGTACACTGAAGCTTTCTTT	CAWSVLRGAYTEAFF
TRBJ1-2	.	TRBD1	TRBV12-3/TRBV12-4	TGTGCCAGCAGTCAGACAGGGGGCTGGGACTATGGCTACACCTTC	CASSQTGGWDYGYTF
TRBJ1-6	once	.	TRBV15	TGTGCCACCAGCAGAGATCGTGTCTCCTATAATTCACCCCTCCACTTT	CATSRDRVSYNSPLHF